This is a list of T cell receptor beta chains from one sample in a study of T cell responses to AZD1222 COVID-19 vaccine. Data came from immunoSEQ multiplex PCR; TCRdb stores just in-frame clones and leaves some out. This sample has about 260,000 clones, with 80% to 95% found just once. Sequenced here: peripheral blood, sampled on day 0 of AZD1222 vaccination. These receptors were obtained from an adult in good health. Each CDR3 is given with its conserved first and last residue. The order of the fields is V gene, clone size, D gene, J gene, CDR3 protein, CDR3 DNA. The D gene is left open where the match is weak. Rows may omit the clone size; those that give it use once, few, many or a size class.

>TRBV15|NA|TRBD2|TRBJ2-3
CATSRHTGLAGLQYF
TGTGCCACCAGCAGACATACGGGACTAGCGGGGTTGCAGTATTTT
>TRBV6-5|NA|NA|TRBJ2-3
CASSYLNQDTQYF
TGTGCCAGCAGTTATCTCAATCAAGATACGCAGTATTTT
>TRBV2|NA|NA|TRBJ2-5
CASSEGAGPGETQYF
TGTGCCAGCAGTGAGGGGGCAGGGCCTGGGGAGACCCAGTACTTC
>TRBV20-1|NA|NA|TRBJ1-5
CSASTGLMSNQPQHF
TGCAGTGCTAGTACGGGACTCATGAGCAATCAGCCCCAGCATTTT
>TRBV7-2|NA|NA|TRBJ2-5
CASSLPATGRETQYF
TGTGCCAGCAGCCTTCCGGCCACAGGGAGGGAGACCCAGTACTTC
>TRBV28|NA|NA|TRBJ1-1
CASSPGPGGTEAFF
TGTGCCAGCAGTCCGGGTCCCGGGGGGACTGAAGCTTTCTTT
>TRBV3-1/TRBV3-2|NA|NA|TRBJ1-2
CASSQWTAVYGYTF
TGTGCCAGCAGCCAATGGACCGCCGTTTATGGCTACACCTTC
>TRBV28|NA|NA|TRBJ1-1
CASRFGVAGRAFF
TGTGCCAGCCGTTTCGGGGTGGCAGGGAGAGCTTTCTTT
>TRBV7-9|NA|TRBD1|TRBJ2-7
CASSSPEDRVSGEQYF
TGTGCCAGCAGCTCCCCAGAGGACAGGGTTTCAGGCGAGCAGTACTTC
>TRBV6-5|NA|TRBD1|TRBJ1-4
CASRGGGGGVKLFF
TGTGCCAGCAGGGGGGGAGGAGGGGGCGTAAAACTGTTTTTT
>TRBV27|NA|TRBD2|TRBJ2-1
CASSLSPGLNNEQFF
TGTGCCAGCAGTTTATCCCCGGGACTAAACAATGAGCAGTTCTTC
>TRBV6-5|NA|NA|TRBJ2-4
CASSSSTVAKNIQYF
TGTGCCAGCAGTTCGTCGACAGTAGCCAAAAACATTCAGTACTTC
>TRBV28|NA|NA|TRBJ2-3
CASTARLTSTDTQYF
TGTGCCAGCACCGCCCGACTTACTAGCACAGATACGCAGTATTTT
>TRBV7-6|few|NA|TRBJ2-6
CASINPVSGANVLTF
TGTGCCAGCATTAACCCGGTCTCTGGGGCCAACGTCCTGACTTTC
>TRBV29-1|NA|NA|TRBJ1-1
CSVERAFF
TGCAGCGTGGAGCGAGCTTTCTTT
>TRBV7-2|NA|TRBD2|TRBJ2-3
CASASGRSSRDTDTQYF
TGTGCCAGCGCTAGCGGGAGGAGTTCTAGAGACACAGATACGCAGTATTTT
>TRBV5-1|NA|NA|TRBJ2-7
CASSQLQGDPIYEQYF
TGCGCCAGCAGCCAACTCCAGGGAGACCCCATCTACGAGCAGTACTTC
>TRBV28|NA|NA|TRBJ2-7
CASSWASSYEQYF
TGTGCCAGCAGTTGGGCAAGCTCCTACGAGCAGTACTTC
>TRBV7-2|NA|TRBD2|TRBJ2-7
CASSLGLAGGGEQYF
TGTGCCAGCAGCTTAGGACTCGCGGGAGGGGGGGAGCAGTACTTC
>TRBV12-3/TRBV12-4|NA|NA|TRBJ1-6
CASRTGGYSPLHF
TGTGCCAGCAGGACAGGAGGGTATTCACCCCTCCACTTT
>TRBV19|NA|TRBD1|TRBJ2-5
CASSRGQPETQYF
TGTGCCAGTAGTCGGGGACAGCCAGAGACCCAGTACTTC
>TRBV21-1|NA|NA|TRBJ1-5
CASRWQGDSNQPQHF
TGTGCCAGCAGATGGCAGGGAGATAGCAATCAGCCCCAGCATTTT
>TRBV7-9|NA|TRBD2|TRBJ2-1
CASSYPRTSGRYEQFF
TGTGCCAGCAGCTATCCCAGGACTAGCGGGAGATATGAGCAGTTCTTC
>TRBV27|NA|TRBD2|TRBJ2-1
CASSPNSGRAGEQFF
TGTGCCAGCAGTCCGAATAGCGGGAGGGCCGGTGAGCAGTTCTTC
>TRBV11-3|NA|NA|TRBJ2-1
CASSLRDDSPNEQFF
TGTGCCAGCAGCTTGCGGGATGACAGTCCTAATGAGCAGTTCTTC
>TRBV27|NA|TRBD2|TRBJ2-3
CASSFLAGGTDTQYF
TGTGCCAGCAGTTTCCTAGCGGGGGGCACAGATACGCAGTATTTT
>TRBV4-1|NA|NA|TRBJ1-5
CASSREWGHNQPQHF
TGCGCCAGCAGCCGGGAATGGGGCCACAATCAGCCCCAGCATTTT
>TRBV7-9|NA|NA|TRBJ2-1
CASSPAGEIFFNEQFF
TGTGCCAGCAGCCCCGCCGGGGAAATATTCTTCAATGAGCAGTTCTTC
>TRBV16|NA|TRBD1|TRBJ1-5
CASRTDRGLEEPQHF
TGTGCCAGCAGGACGGACAGGGGGCTTGAGGAGCCCCAGCATTTT
>TRBV11-2|NA|NA|TRBJ2-2
CASSLPGSITGELFF
TGTGCCAGCAGCTTACCAGGGTCTATTACCGGGGAGCTGTTTTTT
>TRBV28|NA|NA|TRBJ2-7
CASSLSGAYEQYF
TGTGCCAGCAGTTTATCGGGGGCCTACGAGCAGTACTTC
>TRBV9|NA|TRBD2|TRBJ2-7
CASSPRTSGSHEQYF
TGTGCCAGCAGCCCACGGACTAGCGGGAGTCACGAGCAGTACTTC
>TRBV15|NA|NA|TRBJ2-1
CATSSPSSPYNEQFF
TGTGCCACCAGCAGTCCCTCGTCGCCCTACAATGAGCAGTTCTTC
>TRBV7-6|NA|NA|TRBJ1-3
CASSLWTASNSGNTIYF
TGTGCCAGCAGCTTATGGACAGCCAGCAACTCTGGAAACACCATATATTTT
>TRBV18|NA|NA|TRBJ1-2
CASSPNPEGYGYTF
TGTGCCAGCTCGCCCAACCCCGAGGGTTATGGCTACACCTTC
>TRBV6-5|NA|NA|TRBJ2-7
CASREGVVEQYF
TGTGCCAGCAGAGAGGGGGTTGTCGAGCAGTACTTC
>TRBV27|NA|NA|TRBJ1-5
CASGPRALGGNQPQHF
TGTGCCAGCGGACCCCGGGCCCTCGGGGGCAATCAGCCCCAGCATTTT
>TRBV4-1|once|NA|TRBJ1-1
CASSLWVSGTEAFF
TGCGCCAGCAGCCTTTGGGTGTCGGGCACTGAAGCTTTCTTT
>TRBV7-9|NA|NA|TRBJ1-2
CASSLYGTTIYYGYTF
TGTGCCAGCAGCTTATACGGGACCACGATTTACTATGGCTACACCTTC
>TRBV19|NA|NA|TRBJ2-7
CASSYGSTYEQYF
TGTGCCAGTAGTTATGGTTCAACCTACGAGCAGTACTTC
>TRBV24-1|NA|NA|TRBJ2-1
CATSDFTEQFF
TGTGCCACCAGTGATTTTACCGAGCAGTTCTTC
>TRBV10-3|NA|NA|TRBJ1-6
CAISEGAGYNSPLHF
TGTGCCATCAGTGAGGGAGCGGGCTATAATTCACCCCTCCACTTT
>TRBV7-3|NA|TRBD2|TRBJ2-3
CASSISGGGDTQYF
TGTGCCAGCAGCATCAGCGGGGGAGGGGATACGCAGTATTTT
>TRBV20-1|NA|TRBD1|TRBJ1-2
CSASGRQGHGGYTF
TGCAGTGCTAGTGGTCGACAGGGGCACGGTGGCTACACCTTC
>TRBV7-9|NA|TRBD2|TRBJ2-3
CASSLGVAGGVDTQYF
TGTGCCAGCAGCTTAGGAGTAGCGGGAGGTGTAGATACGCAGTATTTT
>TRBV7-9|once|NA|TRBJ1-5
CASSNNEGQPQHF
TGTGCCAGCAGCAATAATGAGGGTCAGCCCCAGCATTTT
>TRBV7-2|NA|NA|TRBJ2-5
CASSLDLGRFGETQYF
TGTGCCAGCAGCTTAGATCTCGGCAGGTTCGGAGAGACCCAGTACTTC
>TRBV21-1|NA|NA|TRBJ1-5
CASSKGAGMVAGNQPQHF
TGTGCCAGCAGCAAAGGGGCCGGGATGGTCGCGGGCAATCAGCCCCAGCATTTT
>TRBV28|NA|NA|TRBJ1-5
CASSSRGSNQPQHF
TGTGCCAGCAGTTCGAGGGGTAGCAATCAGCCCCAGCATTTT
>TRBV21-1|once|NA|TRBJ2-7
CASSKPHYPPQGQGAAHEQYF
TGTGCCAGCAGCAAGCCCCATTATCCTCCCCAGGGACAGGGGGCGGCCCACGAGCAGTACTTC
>TRBV19|NA|NA|TRBJ2-1
CASRGAWDKGNEQFF
TGTGCCAGTAGGGGGGCGTGGGATAAGGGGAATGAGCAGTTCTTC
>TRBV5-4|NA|TRBD1|TRBJ2-2
CASRAGQGATGELFF
TGTGCCAGCAGAGCGGGACAGGGGGCCACCGGGGAGCTGTTTTTT
>TRBV9|NA|NA|TRBJ1-6
CASSVGGRNSPLHF
TGTGCCAGCAGCGTAGGGGGCCGAAATTCACCCCTCCACTTT